A selection of T cell receptor beta chains follows, all from one sample in a study of shared T cell receptors in the human thymus. TCRdb keeps only in-frame clones here, not all; method: immunoSEQ multiplex PCR. Altogether some 720,000 clones are present, around 89% being singletons, with the ten largest covering approximately 0.011%. Separately, the same data were catalogued under a study of human thymus T cells.

Sequenced: thymocytes. All receptors derive from a boy in the first two years of life with a congenital heart defect. The CDR3 runs from the conserved cysteine through the conserved F or W. D genes are given only for firm matches. Rows may omit the clone size; those that give it use once, few, many or a size class.

>-|TRBD2|TRBJ2-5|TRBV5-1
CASRSAREGRETQYF
TGCGCCAGCAGATCCGCGCGGGAGGGCCGGGAGACCCAGTACTTC
>-|-|TRBJ1-2|TRBV15
CATSGGGPEGSYTF
TGTGCCACCAGCGGGGGAGGACCCGAAGGAAGCTACACCTTC
>-|TRBD2|TRBJ2-7|TRBV30
CAWRRLADAYEQYF
TGTGCCTGGAGACGCCTAGCGGATGCCTACGAGCAGTACTTC
>-|-|TRBJ2-7|TRBV7-8
CASSLVALGTYEQYF
TGTGCCAGCAGCTTAGTAGCCCTCGGGACCTACGAGCAGTACTTC
>-|TRBD2|TRBJ2-1|TRBV4-3
CASSQDVASGAYNEQFF
TGCGCCAGCAGCCAAGATGTGGCTAGCGGAGCCTACAATGAGCAGTTCTTC
>once|-|TRBJ2-3|TRBV2
CASSDGADLDTQYF
TGTGCCAGCAGTGACGGAGCGGACCTAGATACGCAGTATTTT
>-|-|TRBJ2-6|TRBV28
CASSSRGTGANVLTF
TGTGCCAGCAGCTCCCGCGGGACTGGGGCCAACGTCCTGACTTTC
>-|TRBD1|TRBJ1-1|TRBV4-1
CASSQDAGGKGTEAFF
TGCGCCAGCAGCCAAGACGCAGGGGGCAAGGGGACTGAAGCTTTCTTT
>-|TRBD1|TRBJ2-1|TRBV18
CASSPDRVRDEQFF
TGTGCCAGCAGCCCGGACAGGGTAAGGGATGAGCAGTTCTTC
>-|TRBD1|TRBJ2-5|TRBV4-3
CASSQHRGVQETQYF
TGCGCCAGCAGCCAACACAGGGGTGTCCAAGAGACCCAGTACTTC
>few|-|TRBJ1-5|TRBV19
CASSIDRADKSNQPQHF
TGTGCCAGTAGTATAGATCGAGCCGACAAGAGCAATCAGCCCCAGCATTTT
>-|TRBD2|TRBJ2-7|TRBV30
CAFKWTSSRLEDEQYF
TGTGCTTTTAAATGGACTAGCTCTAGGTTAGAGGACGAGCAGTACTTC
>-|-|TRBJ1-1|TRBV6-5
CASSYSPGRITEAFF
TGTGCCAGCAGTTACTCGCCAGGGCGGATCACTGAAGCTTTCTTT
>-|-|TRBJ2-4|TRBV28
CASSLQLQVIQYF
TGTGCCAGCAGTTTACAGCTCCAGGTCATTCAGTACTTC
>-|TRBD1|TRBJ1-2|TRBV25-1
CASRGGADGYTF
TGTGCCAGCAGAGGGGGCGCGGATGGCTACACCTTC
>-|-|TRBJ2-4|TRBV28
CASRQGKSIQYF
TGTGCCAGCAGGCAGGGGAAGTCCATTCAGTACTTC